What follows are 7 T cell receptor beta chains derived from one specimen sequenced in a study of T cell repertoires in cytomegalovirus infection. TCRdb re-called the reads with MiXCR, one entry per CDR3 protein. The data hold 250,000 to 300,000 distinct CDR3 sequences, with 9.1% observed a single time. Sequenced material: PBMCs. These receptors originate from a human donor in good health (CMV status not recorded). Some clones in this sample may be carry-over from other donors' samples.

This clonotype was counted ten times or more. V and J are TRBV7-2 and TRBJ2-5, with D possibly matching TRBD2 (6 bases). Germline assignment: CDR1 SGHTA and CDR2 FQGNSA. The CDR3 spans 14 residues. Deletions cut 5 bases from V and 4 bases from J, with 14 bases between. This CDR3 is CASSAPRGRETQYF. The DNA of the CDR3 is TGTGCCAGCAGCGCCCCTCGGGGGAGAGAGACCCAGTACTTC.

This clonotype was counted at least ten times. This chain uses TRBV7-2 with TRBJ2-3; TRBD2 matches at 7 bases. The length of the CDR3 is 16 residues. J lost 0 bases, V lost 0 bases, and 3 bases had no gene match. Per the germline V gene, CDR1 is SGHTA and CDR2 is FQGNSA. The CDR3 reads CASSLARRGSTDTQYF. In DNA form, the CDR3 reads TGTGCCAGCAGCTTAGCTCGGCGGGGGAGCACAGATACGCAGTATTTT.

J is TRBJ1-2 and V is TRBV18; D is ambiguous. The CDR3 covers 14 residues. Germline CDR1 is KGHSH and CDR2 is LQKENI. V was clipped by 4 bases and J by 8 bases, with 17 bases between them. CDR3 sequence: CASSLLPDSGGYTF. Here the CDR3 DNA reads TGTGCCAGCTCACTACTGCCCGACTCAGGAGGCTACACCTTC. The full variable domain, with the rest looked up from reference TRBV18 and TRBJ1-2, is NAGVMQNPRHLVRRRGQEARLRCSPMKGHSHVYWYRQLPEEGLKFMVYLQKENIIDESGMPKERFSAEFPKEGPSILRIQQVVRGDSAAYFCASSLLPDSGGYTFGSGTRLTVV.

This clonotype was observed many times. This sequence joins TRBV12-5 and TRBJ2-4; no definite D call. Germline-derived CDR1 and CDR2 are LGHNT and FRNRAP. The CDR3 has 13 residues. Trimming shortened V by 5 bases and J by 6 bases, and 11 bases separated the two germline ends. Here the CDR3 DNA reads TGTGCTAGTGGTGGGAATCCCTCAAACATTCAGTACTTC. Translating it yields CASGGNPSNIQYF. Together with reference TRBV12-5 and TRBJ2-4, the CDR3 gives the full variable domain: DARVTQTPRHKVTEMGQEVTMRCQPILGHNTVFWYRQTMMQGLELLAYFRNRAPLDDSGMPKDRFSAEMPDATLATLKIQPSEPRDSAVYFCASGGNPSNIQYFGAGTRLSVL.

This clonotype was seen many times. The chain is built from TRBV28 and TRBJ1-1; D is unclear. The germline gives CDR1 MDHEN, CDR2 SYDVKM. V was trimmed by 2 bases and J by 5 bases, leaving 12 bases between them. This CDR3 is 14 amino acids long. CDR3 loop: CASSLQTLWTEAFF. The CDR3 region has the DNA TGTGCCAGCAGTTTACAGACATTATGGACTGAAGCTTTCTTT.

This clonotype was observed at least ten times. This chain connects TRBV4-3 to TRBJ2-1; no clear D. This CDR3 has 17 amino acids. Trimming removed 1 base at V and 2 bases at J, with 15 bases between. From germline, CDR1 is LGHNA and CDR2 YSLEER. The CDR3 spells CASSQVPSAAPYNEQFF. The CDR3 DNA is TGCGCCAGCAGCCAAGTTCCTTCGGCGGCTCCCTACAATGAGCAGTTCTTC.

In its sample, this clonotype was seen many times. The V call is TRBV7-2, the J call TRBJ1-3; D remains unclear. V lost 5 bases and J lost 2, with 13 bases in between. The length of the CDR3 is 15 residues. The germline V gene has CDR1 SGHTA and CDR2 FQGNSA. CDR3 protein: CASSLGWSAGNTIYF. CDR3 sequence (DNA): TGTGCCAGCAGCCTAGGCTGGTCCGCTGGAAACACCATATATTTT.